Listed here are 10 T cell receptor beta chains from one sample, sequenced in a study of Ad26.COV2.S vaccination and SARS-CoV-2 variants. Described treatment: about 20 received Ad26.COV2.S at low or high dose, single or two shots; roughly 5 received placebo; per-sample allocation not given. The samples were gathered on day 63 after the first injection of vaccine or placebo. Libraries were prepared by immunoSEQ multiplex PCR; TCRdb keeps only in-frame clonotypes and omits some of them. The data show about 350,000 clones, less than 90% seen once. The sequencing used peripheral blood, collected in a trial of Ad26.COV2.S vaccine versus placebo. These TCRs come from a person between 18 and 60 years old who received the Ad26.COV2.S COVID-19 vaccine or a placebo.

The CDR3: CASSQEEGDGELFF. CDR3 DNA sequence: TGCGCCAGCAGCCAAGAGGAAGGGGACGGGGAGCTGTTTTTT. This sequence joins TRBV4-3 and TRBJ2-2; D might be TRBD1 (5 bases). This CDR3 comprises 14 residues. CDR1 is LGHNA, CDR2 YSLEER, per germline. V gave up 0 bases and J gave up 7 bases, with 9 bases separating them.

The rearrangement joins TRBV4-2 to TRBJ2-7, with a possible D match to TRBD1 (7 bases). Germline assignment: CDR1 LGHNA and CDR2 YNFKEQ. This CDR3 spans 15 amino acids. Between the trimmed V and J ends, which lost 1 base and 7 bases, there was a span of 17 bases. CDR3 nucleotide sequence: TGTGCCAGCAGCCAAGTTGTAACAGGGGCGGGGGAGCAGTACTTC. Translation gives CASSQVVTGAGEQYF.

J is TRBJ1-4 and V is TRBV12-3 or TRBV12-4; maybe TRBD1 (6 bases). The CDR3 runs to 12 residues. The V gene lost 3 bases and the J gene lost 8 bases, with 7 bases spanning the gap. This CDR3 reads CASSFQGEKLFF. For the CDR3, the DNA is TGTGCCAGCAGTTTTCAGGGGGAAAAACTGTTTTTT.

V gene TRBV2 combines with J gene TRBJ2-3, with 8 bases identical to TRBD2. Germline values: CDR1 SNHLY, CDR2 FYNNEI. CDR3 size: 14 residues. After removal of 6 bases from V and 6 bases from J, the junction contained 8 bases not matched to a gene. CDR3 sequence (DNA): TGTGCCAGCAGCTTTAGCGGGACCCCTGATACGCAGTATTTT. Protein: CASSFSGTPDTQYF.

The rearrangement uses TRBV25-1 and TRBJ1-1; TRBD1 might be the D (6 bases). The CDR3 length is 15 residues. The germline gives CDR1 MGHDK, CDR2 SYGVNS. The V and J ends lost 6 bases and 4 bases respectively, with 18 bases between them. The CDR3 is CASRESGTSPTEAFF. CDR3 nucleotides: TGTGCCAGCAGAGAGTCCGGGACAAGCCCCACTGAAGCTTTCTTT.

As DNA, the CDR3 is TGTGCCAGCAGCTTAGATGGATCAGGCTACAATGAGCAGTTCTTC. Encoded protein: CASSLDGSGYNEQFF. The rearrangement uses TRBV7-2 and TRBJ2-1; no definite D call. V was shortened by 1 base and J by 3 bases, with 10 bases between the two germline ends. Per germline, CDR1 SGHTA and CDR2 FQGNSA. This CDR3 is 15 amino acids long.

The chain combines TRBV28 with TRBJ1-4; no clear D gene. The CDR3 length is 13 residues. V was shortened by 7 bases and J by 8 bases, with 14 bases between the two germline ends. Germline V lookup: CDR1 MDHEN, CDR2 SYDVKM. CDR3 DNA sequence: TGTGCCAGCAAACGGGGTCAGCGAGAAAAACTGTTTTTT. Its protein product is CASKRGQREKLFF.

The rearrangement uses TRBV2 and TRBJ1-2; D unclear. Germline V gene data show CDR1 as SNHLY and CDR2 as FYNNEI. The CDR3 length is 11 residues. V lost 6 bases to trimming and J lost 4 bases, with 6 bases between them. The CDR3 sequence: CASRVLYGYTF. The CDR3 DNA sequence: TGTGCCAGCAGGGTACTCTATGGCTACACCTTC.

The DNA for the CDR3 is TGTGCCAGCAGTTTTGGGGGAGTAGAGACCCAGTACTTC. It specifies CASSFGGVETQYF. The chain combines TRBV28 with TRBJ2-5; D is tentatively TRBD1 or TRBD2 (5 bases each). Germline CDR1 is MDHEN and CDR2 is SYDVKM. This CDR3 contains 13 residues. V was pared by 3 bases and J by 4 bases, with 9 bases between.

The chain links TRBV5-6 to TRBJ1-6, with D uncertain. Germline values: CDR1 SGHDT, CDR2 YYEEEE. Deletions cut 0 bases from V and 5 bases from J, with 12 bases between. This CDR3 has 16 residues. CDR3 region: CASSLGGTVNNSPLHF. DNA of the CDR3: TGTGCCAGCAGCTTGGGGGGTACCGTGAATAATTCACCCCTCCACTTT.